This T cell receptor beta chain was observed in a study of beta chain features in type 1 diabetes. The CDR3 totals 13 residues. Germline V gene data show CDR1 as LNHDA and CDR2 as SQIVND (reference sequence). Trimming took 10 bases from V and 5 from J, leaving 12 bases between them. Study observations and caveats: A moderate, significant TCRB CDR3 shortening appeared in type 1 diabetes across four CD4+ subsets.

This clone was counted a few times. The target antigen is unknown. Sequencing targeted expressed TCRB transcripts, as all isolated RNA had been reverse transcribed. The protocol was immunoSEQ multiplex PCR, while the TCRdb copy is restricted to in-frame clones and leaves out a portion. This sample has a few hundred thousand clones, with approximately 12% found just once. The source is a woman aged 18-30 years with type 1 diabetes. J is TRBJ1-6 and V is TRBV19; a possible D gene is TRBD1 (6 bases). The sequenced material came from naive CD4+ T cells from blood. The CDR3 nucleotides are TGTGCCACCCGGACAGCTAATAATTCACCCCTCCACTTT. Translating it yields CATRTANNSPLHF. Looking up the rest from reference TRBV19 and TRBJ1-6 gives the full variable domain: DGGITQSPKYLFRKEGQNVTLSCEQNLNHDAMYWYRQDPGQGLRLIYYSQIVNDFQKGDIAEGYSVSREKKESFPLTVTSAQKNPTAFYLCATRTANNSPLHFGNGTRLTVT.